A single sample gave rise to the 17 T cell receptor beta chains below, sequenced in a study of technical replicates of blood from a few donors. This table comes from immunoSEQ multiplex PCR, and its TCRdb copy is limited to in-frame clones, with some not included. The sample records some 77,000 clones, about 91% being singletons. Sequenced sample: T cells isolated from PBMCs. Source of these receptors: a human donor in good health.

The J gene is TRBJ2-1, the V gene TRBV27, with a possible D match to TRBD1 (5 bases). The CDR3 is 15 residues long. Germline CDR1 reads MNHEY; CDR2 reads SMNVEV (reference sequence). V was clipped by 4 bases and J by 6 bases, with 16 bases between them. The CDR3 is CASSWFRETSNEQFF. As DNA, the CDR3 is TGTGCCAGCAGTTGGTTCAGGGAAACATCCAATGAGCAGTTCTTC.

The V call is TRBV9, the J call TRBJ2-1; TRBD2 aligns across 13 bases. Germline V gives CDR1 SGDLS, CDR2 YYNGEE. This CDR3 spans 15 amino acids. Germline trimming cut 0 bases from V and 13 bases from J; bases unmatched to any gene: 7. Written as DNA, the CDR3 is TGTGCCAGCAGCGTAGAGGGACTAGCGGGACAAGAACAGTTCTTC. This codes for CASSVEGLAGQEQFF.

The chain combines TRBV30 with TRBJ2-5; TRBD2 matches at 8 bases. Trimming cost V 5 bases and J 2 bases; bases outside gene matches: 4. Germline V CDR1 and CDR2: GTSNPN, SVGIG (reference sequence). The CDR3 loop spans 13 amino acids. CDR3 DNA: TGTGCCTGGGGCCCGGGAGGGCAAGAGACCCAGTACTTC. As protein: CAWGPGGQETQYF.

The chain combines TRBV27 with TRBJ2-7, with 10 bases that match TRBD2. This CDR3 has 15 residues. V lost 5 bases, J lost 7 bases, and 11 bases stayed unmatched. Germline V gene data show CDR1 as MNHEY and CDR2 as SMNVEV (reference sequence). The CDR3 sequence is CASSLLLAGEREQYF. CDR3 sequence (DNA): TGTGCCAGCAGTCTCCTCCTAGCGGGAGAGAGGGAGCAGTACTTC.

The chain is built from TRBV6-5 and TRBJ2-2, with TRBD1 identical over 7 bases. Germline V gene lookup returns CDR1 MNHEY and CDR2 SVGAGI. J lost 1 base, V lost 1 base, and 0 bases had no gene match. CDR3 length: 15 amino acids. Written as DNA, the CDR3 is TGTGCCAGCAGTTACTACAGGGGGAACACCGGGGAGCTGTTTTTT. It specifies CASSYYRGNTGELFF.

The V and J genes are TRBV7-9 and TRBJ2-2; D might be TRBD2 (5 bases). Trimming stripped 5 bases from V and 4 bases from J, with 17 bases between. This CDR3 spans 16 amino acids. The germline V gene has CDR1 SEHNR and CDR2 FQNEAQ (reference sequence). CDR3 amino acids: CASSASIVGSTGELFF. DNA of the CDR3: TGTGCCAGCAGCGCATCAATCGTGGGGAGCACCGGGGAGCTGTTTTTT.

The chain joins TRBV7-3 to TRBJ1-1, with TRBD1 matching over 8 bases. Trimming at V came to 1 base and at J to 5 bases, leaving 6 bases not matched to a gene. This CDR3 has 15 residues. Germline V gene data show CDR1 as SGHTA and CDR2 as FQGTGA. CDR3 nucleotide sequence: TGTGCCAGCAGCTTAAATGGCAGGGGGCAGACTGAAGCTTTCTTT. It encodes CASSLNGRGQTEAFF.

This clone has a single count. The CDR3 is CASSTGNNEQFF. DNA for the CDR3: TGTGCCAGCAGCACAGGGAACAATGAGCAGTTCTTC. The chain has TRBV7-3 and TRBJ2-1; D might be TRBD1 (6 bases). The ends were cut back, 5 bases at V and 5 bases at J, with 7 bases in the middle. This CDR3 spans 12 amino acids. Germline values: CDR1 SGHTA, CDR2 FQGTGA.

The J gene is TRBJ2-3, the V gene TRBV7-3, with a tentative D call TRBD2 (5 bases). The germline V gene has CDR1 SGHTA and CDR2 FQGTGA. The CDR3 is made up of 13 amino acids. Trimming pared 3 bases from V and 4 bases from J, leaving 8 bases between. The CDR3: CASSFKGADTQYF. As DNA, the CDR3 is TGTGCCAGCAGCTTTAAGGGAGCAGATACGCAGTATTTT.

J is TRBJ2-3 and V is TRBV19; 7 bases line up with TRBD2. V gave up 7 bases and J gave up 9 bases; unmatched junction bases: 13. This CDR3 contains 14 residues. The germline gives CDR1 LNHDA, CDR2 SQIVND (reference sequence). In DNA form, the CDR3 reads TGTGCCAGTACCGAACAGGCCACAGCGGGGACGCAGTATTTT. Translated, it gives CASTEQATAGTQYF.

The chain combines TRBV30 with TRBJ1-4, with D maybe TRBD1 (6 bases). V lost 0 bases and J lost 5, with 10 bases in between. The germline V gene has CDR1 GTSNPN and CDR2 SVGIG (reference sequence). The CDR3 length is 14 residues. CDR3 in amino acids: CAWSVGGDNEKLFF. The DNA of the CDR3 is TGTGCCTGGAGTGTAGGGGGGGACAATGAAAAACTGTTTTTT.

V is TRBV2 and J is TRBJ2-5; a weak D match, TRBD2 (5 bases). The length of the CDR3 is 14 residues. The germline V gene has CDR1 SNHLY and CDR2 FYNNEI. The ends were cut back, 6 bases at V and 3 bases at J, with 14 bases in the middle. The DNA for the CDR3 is TGTGCCAGCAGCCCCTTCACAGCGGAAGAGACCCAGTACTTC. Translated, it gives CASSPFTAEETQYF.

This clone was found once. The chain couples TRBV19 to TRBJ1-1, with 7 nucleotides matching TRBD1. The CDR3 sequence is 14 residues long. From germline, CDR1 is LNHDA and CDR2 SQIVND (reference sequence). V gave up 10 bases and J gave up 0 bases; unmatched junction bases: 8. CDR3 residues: CATTGAFMNTEAFF. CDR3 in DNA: TGTGCCACCACAGGGGCCTTCATGAACACTGAAGCTTTCTTT.

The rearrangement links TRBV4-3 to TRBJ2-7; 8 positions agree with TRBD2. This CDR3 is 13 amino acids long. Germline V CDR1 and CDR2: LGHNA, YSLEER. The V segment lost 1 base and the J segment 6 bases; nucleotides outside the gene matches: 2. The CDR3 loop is CASSQVTSGEQYF. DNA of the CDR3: TGCGCCAGCAGCCAAGTCACTAGCGGCGAGCAGTACTTC.

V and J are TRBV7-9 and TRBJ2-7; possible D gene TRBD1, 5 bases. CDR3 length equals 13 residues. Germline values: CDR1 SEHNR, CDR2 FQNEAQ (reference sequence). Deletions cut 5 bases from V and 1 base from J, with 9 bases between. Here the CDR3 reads CASSPDTSYEQYF. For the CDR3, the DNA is TGTGCCAGCAGCCCGGACACGTCCTACGAGCAGTACTTC.

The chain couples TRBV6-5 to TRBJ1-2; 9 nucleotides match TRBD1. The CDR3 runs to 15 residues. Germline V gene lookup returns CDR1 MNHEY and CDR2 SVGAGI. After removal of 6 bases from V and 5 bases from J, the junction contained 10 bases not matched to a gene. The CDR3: CASSRTDRGIYGYTF. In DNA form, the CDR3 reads TGTGCCAGCAGCCGAACTGACAGGGGGATTTATGGCTACACCTTC.

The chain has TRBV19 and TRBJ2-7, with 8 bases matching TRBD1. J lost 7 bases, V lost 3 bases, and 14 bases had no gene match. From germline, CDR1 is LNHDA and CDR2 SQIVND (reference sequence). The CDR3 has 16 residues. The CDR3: CASSIKRTGGYEEQYF. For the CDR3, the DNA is TGTGCCAGTAGTATTAAAAGAACAGGGGGATATGAGGAGCAGTACTTC.